These T cell receptor beta chains were read from a single sample in a study of persistence of HIV-infected CD4 T cells. Their target antigens are unknown. Sequencing used immunoSEQ multiplex PCR; TCRdb keeps in-frame clones, though not all of them. The sample lists some 30,000 clones; 70% were seen once. The sequencing here drew on CD4+ T cells sorted from PBMCs after approximately 20-hour stimulation, taken from a patient who received antiretroviral therapy. These receptors all stem from an adult man with HIV who was CMV-seropositive. Both conserved end residues are part of each CDR3. Each record gives: D gene, clone size, J gene, V gene, CDR3 DNA, CDR3 protein. The D gene is left open where the match is weak. Some rows have no size entry. The others give once, few or many, or a class for an expanded clone.

>-|-|TRBJ2-7|TRBV28
TGTGCCAGCAGTTTACAGGGGCCGAGCTCCTACGAGCAGTACTTC
CASSLQGPSSYEQYF
>-|-|TRBJ1-1|TRBV6-5
TGTGCCAGCAGACTCAGGGAGGGAACTGAAGCTTTCTTT
CASRLREGTEAFF
>TRBD1|few|TRBJ1-2|TRBV19
TGTGCCAGTAGTCCCAGGGACAGAGGGGGCTACACCTTC
CASSPRDRGGYTF
>-|-|TRBJ1-1|TRBV6-5
TGTGCCAGCAGTTACGAGGGAGGCGCTGAAGCTTTCTTT
CASSYEGGAEAFF
>-|once|TRBJ2-3|TRBV10-1
TGCGCCAGCAGAGGGGACACCACCACAGATACGCAGTATTTT
CASRGDTTTDTQYF
>TRBD2|-|TRBJ2-2|TRBV7-2
TGTGCCAGCAGCCTAGCGGGGAGAACCGGGGAGCTGTTTTTT
CASSLAGRTGELFF
>-|-|TRBJ1-1|TRBV29-1
TGCAGCGTTGAAAACCGGGGGAGGACTGAAGCTTTCTTT
CSVENRGRTEAFF
>TRBD1|-|TRBJ2-7|TRBV6-5
TGTGCCAGCAGTTCTGGACAGGGCGAGCAGTACTTC
CASSSGQGEQYF
>-|-|TRBJ1-2|TRBV24-1
TGTGCCACCAGGCGGCGGTCAAACTACACCTTC
CATRRRSNYTF
>TRBD1|-|TRBJ1-2|TRBV28
TGTGCCAGCGAAGACAGGGGCAATGGCTACACCTTC
CASEDRGNGYTF
>-|-|TRBJ1-2|TRBV3-1/TRBV3-2
TGTGCCAGCAGCCACGCTTCCACAGTCTTC
CASSHASTVF
>-|-|TRBJ1-2|TRBV15
TGTGCCACCAGAGGTGTTGACAGTCTGTTAATCGGAGGCTACACCTTC
CATRGVDSLLIGGYTF
>TRBD2|medium-sized|TRBJ2-7|TRBV5-5
TGTGCCAGCAGCTTGGCCGGGACTAGCGGTTCATTTAGCTCCTACGAGCAGTACTTC
CASSLAGTSGSFSSYEQYF
>TRBD1|-|TRBJ2-4|TRBV19
TGTGCCAGTAGTACCGGGACAGGGGCGAACATTCAGTACTTC
CASSTGTGANIQYF
>-|-|TRBJ2-3|TRBV11-2
TGTGCCAGCAGCTTAGATAACCCGGGGGGCATAGCTACGCAGTATTTT
CASSLDNPGGIATQYF
>-|-|TRBJ1-1|TRBV3-1/TRBV3-2
TGTGCCAGCAGCCAAGTTTCTCTGAGGGGGAACACTGAAGCTTTCTTT
CASSQVSLRGNTEAFF